Sequencing of this T cell receptor (beta chain) was carried out in a study of cytomegalovirus exposure and HLA in healthy donors. This clone was seen only a few times. With 60 Vbeta and 13 Jbeta primers, the PCR was carried out. TCRdb's table, derived via immunoSEQ multiplex PCR, lists solely in-frame clones and lacks some. The sample holds tens of thousands of clones, approximately 58% seen once. The specimen sequenced was PBMCs. This TCR came from a woman aged 45-59 years in good health and CMV-seronegative.

The CDR3 nucleotides read TGCGCCAGCAGCCAAGGGACAGGGGGCTCCTACGAGCAGTACTTC. Translated: CASSQGTGGSYEQYF. This sequence joins TRBV4-3 and TRBJ2-7, with 10 nucleotides matching TRBD1. CDR1 is LGHNA, CDR2 YSLEER, per germline. This CDR3 region has 15 residues. Trimming took 1 base from V and 0 from J; bases not matched to a gene: 0.